One T cell receptor (beta chain) is described in this entry. The source of the sample is a study of T-cell reconstitution after alpha-beta-depleted transplantation in children. CDR3 length: 13 amino acids. Trimming cost V 5 bases and J 1 base, with 8 bases left between them. Germline-derived CDR1 and CDR2 are MNHNS and SASEGT. TCRbeta library preparation incorporated unique molecular identifiers. TCRdb itself ran the PCR reads through MiXCR, one entry per CDR3 protein. The sample includes 350,000 to 400,000 distinct CDR3 sequences, roughly 15% seen only once; the top ten take 3.5% to 4.5%. The sample was PBMCs, taken from the stem cell graft. This clonotype was obtained from a human donor who donated a stem cell graft to a child with Fanconi anemia. The chain uses TRBV6-1 and TRBJ2-5; D is perhaps TRBD2 (5 bases). The CDR3 reads CASSQDFQETQYF. CDR3 nucleotide sequence: TGTGCCAGCAGTCAGGACTTCCAAGAGACCCAGTACTTC.